This TCR beta chain was captured in a study of T cell responses to AZD1222 COVID-19 vaccine. Overall study findings and caveats: White British ancestry dominated among donors, who included more females, and clonal diversity was possibly underestimated. Dominant CD4 TCR responses targeted spike regions 160-218 and 743-854.

Assay used: immunoSEQ multiplex PCR; TCRdb lists only in-frame clones, some missing. The table lists 85,000 to 120,000 clones, roughly 90% of them singletons. Details on this clone: The antigen remains unidentified.

The sample consisted of peripheral blood, taken on day 0 of AZD1222 vaccination. The TCR comes from an adult in good health.

CDR3 amino acids: CASTPGTRFYEQYF. The CDR3 DNA reads TGTGCCAGCACTCCCGGGACTAGATTCTACGAGCAGTACTTC. The V gene is TRBV7-9, the J gene TRBJ2-7; TRBD2 agrees at 8 bases. The CDR3 runs to 14 residues. In germline, CDR1 is SEHNR, CDR2 FQNEAQ (reference sequence). The junction had 8 bases not matched to a gene; V was cut back by 7 bases and J by 3 bases.